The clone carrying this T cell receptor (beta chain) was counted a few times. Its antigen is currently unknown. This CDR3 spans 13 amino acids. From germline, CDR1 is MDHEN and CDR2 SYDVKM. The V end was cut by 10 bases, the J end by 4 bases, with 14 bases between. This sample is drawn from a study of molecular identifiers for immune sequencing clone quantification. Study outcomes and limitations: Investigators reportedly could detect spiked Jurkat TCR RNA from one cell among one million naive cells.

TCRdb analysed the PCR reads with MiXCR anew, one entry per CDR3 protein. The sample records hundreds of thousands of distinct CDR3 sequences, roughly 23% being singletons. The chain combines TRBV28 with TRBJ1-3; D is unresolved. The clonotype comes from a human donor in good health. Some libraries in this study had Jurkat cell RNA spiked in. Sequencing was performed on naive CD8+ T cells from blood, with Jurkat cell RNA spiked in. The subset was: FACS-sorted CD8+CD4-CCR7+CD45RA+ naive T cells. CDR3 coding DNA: TGTGCCAACTCGGGCAGGTCCGGAAACACCATATATTTT. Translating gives CANSGRSGNTIYF.